The rows below give T cell receptor beta chains drawn from one sample of a study of cytomegalovirus exposure and HLA in healthy donors. Produced via immunoSEQ multiplex PCR; TCRdb's table is partial and in-frame only. The sample holds around 150,000 clones, under 95% seen once. Sample: PBMCs. The source is a woman under 30 in good health and CMV-seropositive. CDR3s include the opening cysteine and the closing phenylalanine or tryptophan. The order of the fields is V gene, D gene, J gene, clone size, CDR3 protein, CDR3 DNA. A D gene is named only where the DNA matches it firmly. Where a row states a size, it is once, few, many or the class of an expanded clone; other rows omit it.

TRBV6-5	.	TRBJ1-5	.	CASSYSAGVNQPQHF	TGTGCCAGCAGTTACTCAGCAGGGGTCAATCAGCCCCAGCATTTT
TRBV15	TRBD2	TRBJ2-5	.	CATSRAGGGETQYF	TGTGCCACCAGCAGAGCGGGGGGGGGAGAGACCCAGTACTTC
TRBV4-1	.	TRBJ2-5	.	CASSRTGLSGETQYF	TGCGCCAGCAGTCGTACGGGACTCTCTGGGGAGACCCAGTACTTC
TRBV11-1	.	TRBJ1-2	.	CASSFGNYGYTF	TGTGCCAGCAGCTTCGGGAACTATGGCTACACCTTC
TRBV28	.	TRBJ2-7	.	CASRLASYEQYF	TGTGCCAGCCGACTGGCCTCCTACGAGCAGTACTTC
TRBV7-3	TRBD2	TRBJ2-1	.	CASSVGTSGYNEQFF	TGTGCCAGCAGCGTCGGGACTAGCGGATACAATGAGCAGTTCTTC
TRBV27	TRBD2	TRBJ2-2	.	CASTPGTSGINTGELFF	TGTGCCAGCACTCCCGGGACTAGCGGGATTAACACCGGGGAGCTGTTTTTT
TRBV27	TRBD2	TRBJ2-7	.	CASSPHRLAGGPGEQYF	TGTGCCAGCAGCCCACACCGCCTAGCGGGGGGGCCGGGCGAGCAGTACTTC
TRBV7-8	.	TRBJ2-5	.	CASSYRLGTQYF	TGTGCCAGCAGCTACAGGTTAGGGACCCAGTACTTC
TRBV2	TRBD2	TRBJ2-5	.	CASRETSGARETQYF	TGTGCCAGCAGGGAGACTAGCGGGGCCCGGGAGACCCAGTACTTC
TRBV18	.	TRBJ2-2	few	CASSPPTINTGELFF	TGTGCCAGCTCACCACCCACTATTAACACCGGGGAGCTGTTTTTT
TRBV7-2	TRBD2	TRBJ2-3	.	CASSLGWRGGSTDTQYF	TGTGCCAGCAGCTTAGGATGGCGGGGGGGGAGCACAGATACGCAGTATTTT
TRBV7-9	.	TRBJ1-3	.	CASGRTDSGNTIYF	TGTGCCAGCGGCCGGACAGACTCTGGAAACACCATATATTTT
TRBV9	TRBD1	TRBJ1-4	.	CASSHTGGNNEKLFF	TGTGCCAGCAGCCATACAGGGGGCAATAATGAAAAACTGTTTTTT
TRBV13	TRBD2	TRBJ2-3	.	CASSPRIRLGVSGRSPDTQYF	TGTGCCAGCAGCCCGAGGATCAGGCTGGGTGTCAGCGGGAGGTCCCCCGATACGCAGTATTTT
TRBV18	TRBD2	TRBJ2-1	.	CASSRSGRDNNEQFF	TGTGCCAGCTCACGTAGCGGGAGGGACAACAATGAGCAGTTCTTC
TRBV28	TRBD1	TRBJ2-5	.	CASSTLTGAQETQYF	TGTGCCAGCAGCACCCTCACAGGGGCCCAAGAGACCCAGTACTTC
TRBV4-2	.	TRBJ2-2	.	CASSRGLVNTGELFF	TGTGCCAGCAGCCGCGGACTCGTGAACACCGGGGAGCTGTTTTTT
TRBV2	.	TRBJ2-7	.	CASSEARGLGYEQYF	TGTGCCAGCAGTGAAGCTCGGGGTTTGGGCTACGAGCAGTACTTC
TRBV15	.	TRBJ2-2	.	CATSRVGQNTGELFF	TGTGCCACCAGCAGAGTGGGACAGAACACCGGGGAGCTGTTTTTT
TRBV28	TRBD2	TRBJ2-2	.	CASSPPGGASTGELFF	TGTGCCAGCAGTCCCCCGGGAGGGGCTAGCACCGGGGAGCTGTTTTTT
TRBV5-6	.	TRBJ2-2	once	CASSWTGQNTGELFF	TGTGCCAGCAGCTGGACGGGACAGAACACCGGGGAGCTGTTTTTT
TRBV6-4	TRBD1	TRBJ1-3	.	CASSDRTGGNTIYF	TGTGCCAGCAGTGACCGGACAGGGGGAAACACCATATATTTT
TRBV27	TRBD1	TRBJ1-2	.	CASSLTTGQGYGNGYTF	TGTGCCAGCAGTCTCACGACGGGACAGGGGTATGGTAATGGCTACACCTTC
TRBV10-3	.	TRBJ2-2	.	CAISELDPGTGELFF	TGTGCCATCAGTGAGCTAGATCCGGGGACCGGGGAGCTGTTTTTT
TRBV6-1	.	TRBJ1-1	.	CASSLRGRITEAFF	TGTGCCAGCAGCCTCAGGGGCCGGATCACTGAAGCTTTCTTT
TRBV7-9	.	TRBJ2-5	.	CASSLVSGETQYF	TGTGCCAGCAGCTTAGTTTCCGGGGAGACCCAGTACTTC
TRBV30	.	TRBJ2-7	.	CAWSTAPLEQYF	TGTGCCTGGAGTACTGCACCCCTCGAGCAGTACTTC
TRBV19	.	TRBJ1-4	.	CASRLDGRGNEKLFF	TGTGCCAGTAGGCTGGACGGCCGGGGTAATGAAAAACTGTTTTTT
TRBV19	.	TRBJ2-5	.	CASSIRHLQETQYF	TGTGCCAGTAGTATCCGACACTTACAAGAGACCCAGTACTTC
TRBV29-1	.	TRBJ2-1	.	CSVDHPLALNEQFF	TGCAGCGTTGACCATCCGTTAGCTCTTAATGAGCAGTTCTTC
TRBV6-1	.	TRBJ2-1	.	CASSVGGQFF	TGTGCCAGCAGTGTAGGGGGGCAGTTCTTC
TRBV7-3	TRBD2	TRBJ2-4	.	CASSPGTSTAKNIQYF	TGTGCCAGCAGCCCGGGGACTAGTACAGCCAAAAACATTCAGTACTTC
TRBV6-5	TRBD1	TRBJ1-2	.	CASNRGTGDLGYTF	TGTGCCAGCAACAGAGGGACAGGGGATCTTGGCTACACCTTC
TRBV2	.	TRBJ2-1	.	CASSEFGLGGNEQFF	TGTGCCAGCAGTGAATTTGGGTTAGGGGGCAATGAGCAGTTCTTC
TRBV6-4	.	TRBJ2-3	.	CASSDKASGSPTDTQYF	TGTGCCAGCAGTGACAAAGCGTCGGGATCTCCCACAGATACGCAGTATTTT
TRBV19	TRBD1	TRBJ1-2	.	CASSSRAGGTYGYTF	TGTGCCAGTAGCTCGAGAGCAGGGGGCACCTATGGCTACACCTTC
TRBV7-7	.	TRBJ2-3	few	CASSYFFTDTQYF	TGTGCCAGCAGCTACTTCTTCACAGATACGCAGTATTTT
TRBV5-1	.	TRBJ2-7	.	CASSPRLEAAEQYF	TGCGCCAGCAGCCCTAGACTAGAGGCAGCCGAGCAGTACTTC
TRBV5-4	.	TRBJ1-2	few	CASSQGSWAYGYTF	TGTGCCAGCAGCCAGGGGTCCTGGGCCTATGGCTACACCTTC